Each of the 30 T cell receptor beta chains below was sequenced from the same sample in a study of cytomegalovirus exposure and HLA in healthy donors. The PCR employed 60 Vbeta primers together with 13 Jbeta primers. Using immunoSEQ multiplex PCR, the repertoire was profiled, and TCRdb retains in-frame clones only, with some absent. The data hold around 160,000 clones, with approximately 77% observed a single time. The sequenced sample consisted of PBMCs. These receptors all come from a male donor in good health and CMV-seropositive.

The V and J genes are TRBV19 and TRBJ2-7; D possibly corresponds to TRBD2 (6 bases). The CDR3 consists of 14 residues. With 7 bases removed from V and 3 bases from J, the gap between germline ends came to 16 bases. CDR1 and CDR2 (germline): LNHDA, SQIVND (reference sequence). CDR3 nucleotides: TGTGCCAGTAAGGGTCTAGCGTCTGACTACGAGCAGTACTTC. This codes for CASKGLASDYEQYF.

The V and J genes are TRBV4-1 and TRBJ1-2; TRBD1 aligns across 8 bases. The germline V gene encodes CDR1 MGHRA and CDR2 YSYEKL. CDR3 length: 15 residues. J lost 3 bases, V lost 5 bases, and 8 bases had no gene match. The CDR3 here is CASSYLNRGDYGYTF. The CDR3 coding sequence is TGCGCCAGCAGCTACCTTAACAGGGGGGACTATGGCTACACCTTC.

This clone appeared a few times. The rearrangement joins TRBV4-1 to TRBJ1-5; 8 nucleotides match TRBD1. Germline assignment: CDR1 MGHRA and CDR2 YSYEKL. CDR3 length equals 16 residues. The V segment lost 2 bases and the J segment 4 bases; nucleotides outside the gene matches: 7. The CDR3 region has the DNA TGCGCCAGCAGCCAACACATCAACAGGGGGAATCAGCCCCAGCATTTT. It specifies CASSQHINRGNQPQHF.

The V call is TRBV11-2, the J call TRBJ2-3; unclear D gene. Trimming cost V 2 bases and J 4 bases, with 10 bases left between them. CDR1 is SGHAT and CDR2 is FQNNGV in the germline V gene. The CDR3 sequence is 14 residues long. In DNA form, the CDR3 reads TGTGCCAGCAGCTTATGGGCAACATCAGATACGCAGTATTTT. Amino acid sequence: CASSLWATSDTQYF.

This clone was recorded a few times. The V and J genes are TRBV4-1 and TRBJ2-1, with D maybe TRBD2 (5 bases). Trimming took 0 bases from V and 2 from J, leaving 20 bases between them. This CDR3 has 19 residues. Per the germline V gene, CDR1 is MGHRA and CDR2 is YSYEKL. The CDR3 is CASSQESLLGISPYNEQFF. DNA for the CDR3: TGCGCCAGCAGCCAAGAAAGTCTACTAGGGATAAGTCCCTACAATGAGCAGTTCTTC.

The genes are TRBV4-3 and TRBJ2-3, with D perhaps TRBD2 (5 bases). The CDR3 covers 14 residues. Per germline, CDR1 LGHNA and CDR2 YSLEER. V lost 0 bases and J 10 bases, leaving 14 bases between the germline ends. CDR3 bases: TGCGCCAGCAGCCAAGATCCGGGAACGAGAGCGCAGTATTTT. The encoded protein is CASSQDPGTRAQYF.

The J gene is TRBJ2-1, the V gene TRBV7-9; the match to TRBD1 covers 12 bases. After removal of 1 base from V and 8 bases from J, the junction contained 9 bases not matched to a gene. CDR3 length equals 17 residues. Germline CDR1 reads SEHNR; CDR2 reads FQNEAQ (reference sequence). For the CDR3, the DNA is TGTGCCAGCAGCTTAGTTTTCCTGGGACAGGGGGCTCATGAGCAGTTCTTC. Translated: CASSLVFLGQGAHEQFF.

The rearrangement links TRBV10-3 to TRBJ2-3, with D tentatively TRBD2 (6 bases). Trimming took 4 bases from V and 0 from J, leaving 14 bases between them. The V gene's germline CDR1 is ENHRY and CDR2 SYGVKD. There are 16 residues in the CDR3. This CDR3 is CAISGGERRSTDTQYF. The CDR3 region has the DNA TGTGCCATCAGTGGGGGGGAAAGGAGGAGCACAGATACGCAGTATTTT.

For the CDR3, the DNA is TGCAGCACTTCAGGGACAGGGGATTTGGGCTACACCTTC. This encodes CSTSGTGDLGYTF. The chain employs TRBV29-1 and TRBJ1-2; 10 positions agree with TRBD1. Germline assignment: CDR1 SQVTM and CDR2 ANQGSEA. J gave up 8 bases and V 8 bases, and 11 bases lay outside the gene matches. The CDR3 has 13 residues.

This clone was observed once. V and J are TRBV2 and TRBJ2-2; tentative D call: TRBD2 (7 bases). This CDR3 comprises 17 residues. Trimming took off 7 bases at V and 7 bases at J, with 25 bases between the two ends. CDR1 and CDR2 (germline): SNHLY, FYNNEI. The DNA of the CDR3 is TGTGCCAGCACTAGTGAGCAGGGGAGGGGGAGTCTCGGGGAGCTGTTTTTT. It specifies CASTSEQGRGSLGELFF.

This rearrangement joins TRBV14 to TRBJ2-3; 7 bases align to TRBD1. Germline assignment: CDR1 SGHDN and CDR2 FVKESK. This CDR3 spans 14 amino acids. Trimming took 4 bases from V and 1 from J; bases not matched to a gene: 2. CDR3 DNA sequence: TGTGCCAGCAGCCTCGGACAGGGCACAGATACGCAGTATTTT. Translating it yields CASSLGQGTDTQYF. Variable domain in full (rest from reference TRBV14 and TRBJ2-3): EAGVTQFPSHSVIEKGQTVTLRCDPISGHDNLYWYRRVMGKEIKFLLHFVKESKQDESGMPNNRFLAERTGGTYSTLKVQPAELEDSGVYFCASSLGQGTDTQYFGPGTRLTVL.

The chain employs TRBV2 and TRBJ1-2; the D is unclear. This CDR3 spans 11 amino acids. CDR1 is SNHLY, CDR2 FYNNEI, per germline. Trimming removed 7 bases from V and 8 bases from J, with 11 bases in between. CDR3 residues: CASTRRVGYTF. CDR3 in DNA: TGTGCCAGCACAAGGAGGGTGGGCTACACCTTC.

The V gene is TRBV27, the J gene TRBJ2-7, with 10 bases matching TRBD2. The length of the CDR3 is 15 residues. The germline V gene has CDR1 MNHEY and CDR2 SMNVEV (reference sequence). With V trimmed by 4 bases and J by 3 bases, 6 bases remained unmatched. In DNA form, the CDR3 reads TGTGCCAGCAGTTACGCTAGCGGGGGTATCTACGAGCAGTACTTC. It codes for CASSYASGGIYEQYF.

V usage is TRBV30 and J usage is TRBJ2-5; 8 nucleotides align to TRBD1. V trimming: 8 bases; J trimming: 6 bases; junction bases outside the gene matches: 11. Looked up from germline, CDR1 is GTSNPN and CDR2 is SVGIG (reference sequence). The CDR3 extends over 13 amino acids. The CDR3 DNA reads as TGTGCCCTCCGAAGGGGACAGGAGAAGACCCAGTACTTC. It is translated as CALRRGQEKTQYF.

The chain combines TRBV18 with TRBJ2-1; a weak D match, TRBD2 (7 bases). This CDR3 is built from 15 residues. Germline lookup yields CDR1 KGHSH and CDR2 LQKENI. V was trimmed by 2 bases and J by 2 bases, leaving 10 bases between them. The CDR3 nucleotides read TGTGCCAGCTCACCAGGGGGGGGCACCTACAATGAGCAGTTCTTC. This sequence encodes CASSPGGGTYNEQFF.

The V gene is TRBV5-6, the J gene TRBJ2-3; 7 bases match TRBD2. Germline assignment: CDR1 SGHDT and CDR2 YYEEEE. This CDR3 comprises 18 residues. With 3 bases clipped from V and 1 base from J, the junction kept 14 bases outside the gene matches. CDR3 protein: CASSSGGSSGLRTDTQYF. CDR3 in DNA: TGTGCCAGCAGCTCGGGAGGTAGTAGCGGGCTTCGCACAGATACGCAGTATTTT.

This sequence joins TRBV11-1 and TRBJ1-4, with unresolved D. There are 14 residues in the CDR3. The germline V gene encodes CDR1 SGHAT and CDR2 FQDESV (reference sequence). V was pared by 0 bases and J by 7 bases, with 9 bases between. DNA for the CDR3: TGTGCCAGCAGCTTAGCTGAGAGCACTGAAAAACTGTTTTTT. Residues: CASSLAESTEKLFF.

The CDR3 DNA follows: TGTGCCAGCAGCTCGGGGCGGGACAGGGTTCTTTCTGGGGCCAACGTCCTGACTTTC. Translating it yields CASSSGRDRVLSGANVLTF. The J gene is TRBJ2-6, the V gene TRBV5-6; the match to TRBD1 covers 9 bases. Germline-derived CDR1 and CDR2 are SGHDT and YYEEEE. V dropped 3 bases and J dropped 1; count of bases not matched to a gene: 11. The length of the CDR3 is 19 residues.

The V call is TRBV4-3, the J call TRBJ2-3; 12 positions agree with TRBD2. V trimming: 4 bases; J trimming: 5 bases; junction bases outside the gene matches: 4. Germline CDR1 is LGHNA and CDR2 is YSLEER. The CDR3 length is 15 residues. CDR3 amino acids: CASSRLAGVEDTQYF. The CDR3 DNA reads TGCGCCAGCAGCCGACTAGCGGGGGTGGAAGATACGCAGTATTTT.

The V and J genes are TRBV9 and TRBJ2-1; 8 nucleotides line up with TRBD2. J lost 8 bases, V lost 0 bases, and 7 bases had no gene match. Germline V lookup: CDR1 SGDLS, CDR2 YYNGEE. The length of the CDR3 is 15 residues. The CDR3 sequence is CASSVVGGGLDEQFF. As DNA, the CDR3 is TGTGCCAGCAGCGTAGTCGGGGGGGGCTTGGATGAGCAGTTCTTC.

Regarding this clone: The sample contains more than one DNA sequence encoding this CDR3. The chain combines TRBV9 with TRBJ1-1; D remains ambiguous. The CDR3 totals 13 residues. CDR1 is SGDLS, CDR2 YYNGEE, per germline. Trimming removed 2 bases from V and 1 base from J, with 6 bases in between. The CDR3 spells CASSVSGNTEAFF. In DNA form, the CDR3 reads TGTGCCAGCAGCGTTTCAGGGAACACTGAAGCTTTCTTT.

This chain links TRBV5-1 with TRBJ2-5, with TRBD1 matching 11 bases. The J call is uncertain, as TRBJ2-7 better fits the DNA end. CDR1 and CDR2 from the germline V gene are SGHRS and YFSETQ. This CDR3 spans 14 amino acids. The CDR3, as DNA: TGCGCCAGCAGTGGGACAGGGGGGACCTACGAGCAGTACTTC. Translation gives CASSGTGGTYEQYF.

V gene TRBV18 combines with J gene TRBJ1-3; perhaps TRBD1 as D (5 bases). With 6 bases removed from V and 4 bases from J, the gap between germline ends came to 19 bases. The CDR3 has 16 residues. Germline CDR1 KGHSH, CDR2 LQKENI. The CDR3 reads CASSPLQGVNGNTIYF. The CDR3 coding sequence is TGTGCCAGCTCCCCATTGCAAGGGGTAAACGGAAACACCATATATTTT.

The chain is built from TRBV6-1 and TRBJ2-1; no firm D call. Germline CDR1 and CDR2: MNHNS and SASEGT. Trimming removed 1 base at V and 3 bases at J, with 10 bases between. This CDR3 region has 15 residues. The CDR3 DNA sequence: TGTGCCAGCAGTGAAGGGCTAGTTGGCTACAATGAGCAGTTCTTC. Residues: CASSEGLVGYNEQFF.

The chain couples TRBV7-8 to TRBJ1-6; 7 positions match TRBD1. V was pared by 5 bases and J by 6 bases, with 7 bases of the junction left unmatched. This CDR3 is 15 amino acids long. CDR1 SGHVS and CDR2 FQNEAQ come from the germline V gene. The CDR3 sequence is CASSLGDSSNSPLHF. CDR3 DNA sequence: TGTGCCAGCAGCCTCGGGGACAGTAGTAATTCACCCCTCCACTTT. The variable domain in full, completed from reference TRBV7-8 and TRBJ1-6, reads GAGVSQSPRYKVAKRGQDVALRCDPISGHVSLFWYQQALGQGPEFLTYFQNEAQLDKSGLPSDRFFAERPEGSVSTLKIQRTQQEDSAVYLCASSLGDSSNSPLHFGNGTRLTVT.

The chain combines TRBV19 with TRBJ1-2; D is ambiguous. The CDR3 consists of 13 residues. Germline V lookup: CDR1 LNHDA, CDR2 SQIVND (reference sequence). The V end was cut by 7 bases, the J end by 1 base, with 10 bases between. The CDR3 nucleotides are TGTGCCAGTATGAGGGAGAGTAACTATGGCTACACCTTC. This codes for CASMRESNYGYTF.

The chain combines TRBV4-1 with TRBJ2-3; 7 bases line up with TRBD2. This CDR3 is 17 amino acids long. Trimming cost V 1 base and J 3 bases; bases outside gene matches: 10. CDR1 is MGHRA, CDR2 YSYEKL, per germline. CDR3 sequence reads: CASSQVNWGGRTDTQYF. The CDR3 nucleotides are TGCGCCAGCAGCCAAGTAAATTGGGGCGGGAGAACAGATACGCAGTATTTT.

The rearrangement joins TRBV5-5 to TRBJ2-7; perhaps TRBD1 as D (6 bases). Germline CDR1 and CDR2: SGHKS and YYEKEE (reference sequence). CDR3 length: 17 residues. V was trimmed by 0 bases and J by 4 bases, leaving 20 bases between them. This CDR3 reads CASSLAAHSWGQYEQYF. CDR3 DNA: TGTGCCAGCAGCTTGGCGGCACATAGCTGGGGACAATACGAGCAGTACTTC.

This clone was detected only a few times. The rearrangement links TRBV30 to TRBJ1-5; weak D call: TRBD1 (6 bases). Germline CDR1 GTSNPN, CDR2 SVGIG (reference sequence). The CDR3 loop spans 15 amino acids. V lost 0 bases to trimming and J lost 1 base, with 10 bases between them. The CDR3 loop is CAWSVGQSSNQPQHF. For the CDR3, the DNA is TGTGCCTGGAGTGTCGGACAGTCCAGCAATCAGCCCCAGCATTTT.

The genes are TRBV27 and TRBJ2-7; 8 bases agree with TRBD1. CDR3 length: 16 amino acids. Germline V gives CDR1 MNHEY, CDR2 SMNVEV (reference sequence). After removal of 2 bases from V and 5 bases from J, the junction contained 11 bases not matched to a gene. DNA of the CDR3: TGTGCCAGCAGTTTAGGACAGGGTCGAGGCTTCCACGAGCAGTACTTC. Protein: CASSLGQGRGFHEQYF.